Following are 21 T cell receptor beta chains from one sample sequenced in a study of T cell repertoires in cytomegalovirus infection. Using its own MiXCR run on the reads, TCRdb lists one record per CDR3 protein. The repertoire consists of 55,000 to 85,000 distinct CDR3 sequences, with over 3.5% occurring once and the leading ten covering around 22%. The material sequenced was PBMCs. The receptors stem from a human donor in good health (CMV status not recorded). Some clones in this sample may be carry-over from other donors' samples.

Ten or more counts support this clonotype. The chain employs TRBV20-1 and TRBJ2-3, with 9 bases identical to TRBD1. This CDR3 is 12 amino acids long. The germline V gene has CDR1 DFQATT and CDR2 SNEGSKA (reference sequence). The ends lost 6 bases at V and 6 bases at J; junction bases unmatched: 4. The CDR3 bases are TGCAGTGCGGCGACAGGGGGGGATACGCAGTATTTT. It yields the protein CSAATGGDTQYF.

This clonotype was seen many times. V and J are TRBV7-6 and TRBJ1-6; 8 positions agree with TRBD1. The CDR3 has 16 amino acids. The junction had 6 bases not matched to a gene; V was cut back by 1 base and J by 7 bases. Germline V gene data show CDR1 as SGHVS and CDR2 as FNYEAQ. As DNA, the CDR3 is TGTGCCAGCAGCTTAGGCCGGACAGGGCAAAATTCACCCCTCCACTTT. The encoded protein is CASSLGRTGQNSPLHF. The variable domain in full, with the rest retrieved from reference TRBV7-6 and TRBJ1-6, is GAGVSQSPRYKVTKRGQDVALRCDPISGHVSLYWYRQALGQGPEFLTYFNYEAQQDKSGLPNDRFSAERPEGSISTLTIQRTEQRDSAMYRCASSLGRTGQNSPLHFGNGTRLTVT.

This clonotype was observed many times. The rearrangement joins TRBV5-1 to TRBJ1-1, with D unresolved. The germline CDR1 and CDR2 sequences are SGHRS and YFSETQ. The V end lost 0 bases, the J end lost 2 bases, and 8 bases lay between the germline ends. This CDR3 has 14 residues. CDR3 in DNA: TGCGCCAGCAGCTTGGAAGGGAGAAACACTGAAGCTTTCTTT. Protein: CASSLEGRNTEAFF.

This clonotype came up many times. The V and J genes are TRBV28 and TRBJ2-7, with a weak D call TRBD1 (5 bases). Between the trimmed V and J ends, which lost 3 bases and 0 bases, there was a span of 9 bases. The CDR3 is 14 amino acids. Per germline, CDR1 MDHEN and CDR2 SYDVKM. The CDR3 DNA reads TGTGCCAGCAGTTTCGAGACAGCCTCCTACGAGCAGTACTTC. This codes for CASSFETASYEQYF.

This clonotype has at least ten counts. The rearrangement links TRBV7-2 to TRBJ2-1; 9 positions agree with TRBD2. Trimming cost V 2 bases and J 7 bases; bases outside gene matches: 12. The CDR3 runs to 17 residues. The germline CDR1 and CDR2 sequences are SGHTA and FQGNSA. The CDR3 sequence: CASSLTSGSSVVNEQFF. In nucleotides, the CDR3 is TGTGCCAGCAGCTTAACTAGCGGGTCAAGCGTGGTAAATGAGCAGTTCTTC.

This clonotype was seen many times. The gene calls are TRBV7-2 and TRBJ2-2; possible D gene TRBD1, 5 bases. Trimming left V 1 base short and J 6 bases short, with 9 bases between. The CDR3 is 14 residues long. Germline V CDR1 and CDR2: SGHTA, FQGNSA. The CDR3 sequence is CASSLEGVSGELFF. CDR3 nucleotides: TGTGCCAGCAGCTTAGAAGGGGTATCCGGGGAGCTGTTTTTT.

Turning to this clonotype: This may stem from a read error, because a much larger clone lies one nucleotide away. The chain is built from TRBV7-2 and TRBJ2-1; 7 bases agree with TRBD2. Germline loops: CDR1 SGHTA, CDR2 FQGNSA. This CDR3 has 17 residues. CDR3 region: CASSLVGGAGVRNELFF. CDR3 nucleotides: TGTGCCAGCAGCTTAGTGGGAGGGGCGGGAGTTCGTAATGAGCTGTTCTTC.

This clonotype was observed many times. This rearrangement joins TRBV20-1 to TRBJ2-7, with D possibly matching TRBD1 (6 bases). V shed 5 bases and J shed 0 bases, with 11 bases lying between them. In germline, CDR1 is DFQATT, CDR2 SNEGSKA (reference sequence). This CDR3 spans 13 amino acids. The DNA of the CDR3 is TGCAGTGCTGCAGGGGAGAGCTCCTACGAGCAGTACTTC. Translating it yields CSAAGESSYEQYF.

This clonotype was seen ten or more times. This chain uses TRBV7-2 with TRBJ2-5; 10 bases fit TRBD2. The CDR3 sequence is 15 residues long. V dropped 3 bases and J dropped 2; count of bases not matched to a gene: 3. Germline V gene lookup returns CDR1 SGHTA and CDR2 FQGNSA. The DNA for the CDR3 is TGTGCCAGCAGCTTGCAGCGGGGGGGGCAAGAGACCCAGTACTTC. This sequence encodes CASSLQRGGQETQYF.

This clonotype appeared many times. This CDR3 reads CSARTEGADTQYF. The CDR3 nucleotides are TGCAGTGCTAGAACTGAGGGGGCAGATACGCAGTATTTT. This chain links TRBV20-1 with TRBJ2-3; D is possibly TRBD1 (6 bases). Germline V CDR1 and CDR2: DFQATT, SNEGSKA (reference sequence). This CDR3 has 13 residues. Between the trimmed V and J ends, which lost 2 bases and 4 bases, there was a span of 10 bases.

This clonotype was picked up a small number of times. The chain couples TRBV28 to TRBJ1-4, with 7 bases aligning to TRBD1. Looked up from germline, CDR1 is MDHEN and CDR2 is SYDVKM. With 7 bases clipped from V and 7 bases from J, the junction kept 6 bases outside the gene matches. The CDR3 loop spans 13 amino acids. CDR3 sequence reads: CASTTTGSEKLFF. Written as DNA, the CDR3 is TGTGCCAGCACCACGACAGGGTCTGAAAAACTGTTTTTT.

The table lists this clonotype with many counts. The chain has TRBV7-2 and TRBJ2-5; D is undetermined. Trimming took 2 bases from V and 0 from J, leaving 7 bases between them. This CDR3 has 14 residues. Germline assignment: CDR1 SGHTA and CDR2 FQGNSA. The CDR3 sequence is CASSLYGYQETQYF. The CDR3 nucleotides read TGTGCCAGCAGCTTATACGGGTACCAAGAGACCCAGTACTTC.

The table lists this clonotype with many counts. The chain combines TRBV19 with TRBJ1-5; D is uncertain. Trimming stripped 6 bases from V and 8 bases from J, with 11 bases between. The germline CDR1 and CDR2 sequences are LNHDA and SQIVND (reference sequence). The CDR3 has 12 amino acids. The CDR3 DNA is TGTGCCAGTAGGGGAGCGTGGGAGCCCCAGCATTTT. Encoded protein: CASRGAWEPQHF.

This clonotype has a count of ten or more. The chain is built from TRBV12-3 or TRBV12-4 and TRBJ1-2; no firm D call. The V gene lost 6 bases and the J gene lost 8 bases, with 22 bases spanning the gap. The CDR3 loop spans 15 amino acids. The CDR3 DNA sequence: TGTGCCAGCAGCTCCACCGTTGCTCACACGGGAGGCTACACCTTC. Translating gives CASSSTVAHTGGYTF.

This clonotype was seen repeatedly, ten times or more. The J gene is TRBJ2-3, the V gene TRBV7-2; no clear D. CDR3 length equals 17 residues. The germline V and J ends were trimmed by 1 base and 0 bases, with 14 bases remaining between them. The germline V gene encodes CDR1 SGHTA and CDR2 FQGNSA. The CDR3, as DNA: TGTGCCAGCAGCTTAGTCGGTAGCATCTCTAGCACAGATACGCAGTATTTT. Translation: CASSLVGSISSTDTQYF.

This clonotype was observed at least ten times. V and J are TRBV6-2 or TRBV6-3 and TRBJ2-7; the D is unclear. The CDR3 totals 12 residues. CDR1 is MNHEY and CDR2 is SVGEGT in the germline V gene. Trimming took off 0 bases at V and 2 bases at J, with 2 bases between the two ends. This CDR3 reads CASSYSAYEQYF. The CDR3 DNA follows: TGTGCCAGCAGTTACTCGGCCTACGAGCAGTACTTC.

The table lists this clonotype with many counts. The chain combines TRBV20-1 with TRBJ2-1, with 7 bases fitting TRBD1. The CDR3 has 14 residues. Germline CDR1 and CDR2: DFQATT and SNEGSKA (reference sequence). Germline trimming cut 1 base from V and 12 bases from J; bases unmatched to any gene: 12. Here the CDR3 DNA reads TGCAGTGCTAGAGTAGGGGGCACGGGGAAGGTGCAGTTCTTC. Translating it yields CSARVGGTGKVQFF.

This clonotype was seen a few times. The V call is TRBV7-2, the J call TRBJ1-4; D unresolved. V lost 6 bases and J lost 1, with 12 bases in between. In germline, CDR1 is SGHTA, CDR2 FQGNSA. The CDR3 runs 15 residues. CDR3 protein: CASRGRPGTNEKLFF. DNA for the CDR3: TGTGCCAGCAGGGGGAGGCCGGGAACTAATGAAAAACTGTTTTTT.

This clonotype appeared many times. This chain uses TRBV7-8 with TRBJ2-5; the D gene is possibly TRBD2 (5 bases). V shed 5 bases and J shed 0 bases, with 16 bases lying between them. CDR1 and CDR2 from the germline V gene are SGHVS and FQNEAQ. The CDR3 length is 16 residues. CDR3 sequence: CASSPYSGLNQETQYF. The CDR3 DNA sequence: TGTGCCAGCAGCCCATACAGTGGACTGAACCAAGAGACCCAGTACTTC.

A few counts support this clonotype. V usage is TRBV6-6 and J usage is TRBJ1-5, with D perhaps matching TRBD1 (5 bases). Trimming shortened V by 4 bases and J by 4 bases, and 17 bases separated the two germline ends. The germline V gene has CDR1 MNHNY and CDR2 SVGAGI (reference sequence). CDR3 length: 16 residues. The CDR3 protein is CASSFIPGRRNQPQHF. The CDR3 DNA reads as TGTGCCAGCAGTTTTATACCGGGACGCCGGAATCAGCCCCAGCATTTT.

This clonotype appeared many times. The V and J genes are TRBV6-1 and TRBJ2-4, with TRBD2 identical over 8 bases. CDR1 MNHNS and CDR2 SASEGT come from the germline V gene. V lost 10 bases and J lost 6; bases outside the gene matches: 8. The CDR3 is 13 amino acids. CDR3 DNA: TGTGCCATAGCGGGACTGGGTCGAAACATTCAGTACTTC. The encoded protein is CAIAGLGRNIQYF.